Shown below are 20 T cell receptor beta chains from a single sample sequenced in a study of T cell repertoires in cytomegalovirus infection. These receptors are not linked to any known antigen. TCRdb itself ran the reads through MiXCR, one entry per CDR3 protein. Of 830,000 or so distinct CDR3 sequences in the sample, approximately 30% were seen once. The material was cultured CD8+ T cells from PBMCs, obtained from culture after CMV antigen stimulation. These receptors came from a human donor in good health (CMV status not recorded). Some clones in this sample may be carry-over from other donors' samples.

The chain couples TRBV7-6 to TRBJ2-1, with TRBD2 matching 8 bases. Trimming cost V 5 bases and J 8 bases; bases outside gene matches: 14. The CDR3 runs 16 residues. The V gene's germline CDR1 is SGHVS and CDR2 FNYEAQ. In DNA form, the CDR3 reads TGTGCCAGCAGCCGTAGAGCGAGCGGGGGAGGGGATGAGCAGTTCTTC. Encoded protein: CASSRRASGGGDEQFF.

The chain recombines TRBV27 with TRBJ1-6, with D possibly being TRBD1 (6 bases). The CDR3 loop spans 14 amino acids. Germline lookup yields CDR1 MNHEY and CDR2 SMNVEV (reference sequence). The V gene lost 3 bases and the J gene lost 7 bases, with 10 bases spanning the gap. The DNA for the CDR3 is TGTGCCAGCAGTTTCGGGGGCGCGAATTCACCCCTCCACTTT. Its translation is CASSFGGANSPLHF.

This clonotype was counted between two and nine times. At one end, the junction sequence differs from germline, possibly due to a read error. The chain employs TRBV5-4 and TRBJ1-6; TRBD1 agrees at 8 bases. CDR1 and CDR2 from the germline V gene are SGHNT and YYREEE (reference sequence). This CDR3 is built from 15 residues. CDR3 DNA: TGTGCCAGCAGTCAGGACAGGGCCTACAATTCACCCCTCCACTTT. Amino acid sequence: CASSQDRAYNSPLHF.

The DNA for the CDR3 is TGTGCCAGCAGTTATTGGGGGGATAATCAGCCCCAGCATTTT. Translating gives CASSYWGDNQPQHF. The chain combines TRBV6-2 or TRBV6-3 with TRBJ1-5, with D perhaps TRBD1 (5 bases). V was pared by 3 bases and J by 4 bases, with 10 bases between. This CDR3 is 14 amino acids long. Germline CDR1 is MNHEY and CDR2 is SVGEGT.

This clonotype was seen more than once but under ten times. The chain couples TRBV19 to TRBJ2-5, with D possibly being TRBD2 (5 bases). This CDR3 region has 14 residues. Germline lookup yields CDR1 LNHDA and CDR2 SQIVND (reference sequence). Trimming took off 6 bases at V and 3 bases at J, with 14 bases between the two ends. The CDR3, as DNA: TGTGCCAGTAGCCCCGACGCGGGCGAAGAGACCCAGTACTTC. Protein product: CASSPDAGEETQYF.

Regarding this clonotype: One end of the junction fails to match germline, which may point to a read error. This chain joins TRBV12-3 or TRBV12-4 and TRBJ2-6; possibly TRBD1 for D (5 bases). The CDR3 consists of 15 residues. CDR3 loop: CASSPDLSGANVLSF. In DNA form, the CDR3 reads TGTGCCAGCAGTCCCGACCTCTCTGGGGCCAACGTCCTGTCTTTC.

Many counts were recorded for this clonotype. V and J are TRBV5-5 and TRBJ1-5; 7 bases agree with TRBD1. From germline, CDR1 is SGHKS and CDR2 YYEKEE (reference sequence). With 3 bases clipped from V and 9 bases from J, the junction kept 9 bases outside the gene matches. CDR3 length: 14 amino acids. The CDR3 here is CASSSGTVEGPQHF. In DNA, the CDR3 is TGTGCCAGCAGCTCGGGGACAGTGGAGGGGCCCCAGCATTTT.

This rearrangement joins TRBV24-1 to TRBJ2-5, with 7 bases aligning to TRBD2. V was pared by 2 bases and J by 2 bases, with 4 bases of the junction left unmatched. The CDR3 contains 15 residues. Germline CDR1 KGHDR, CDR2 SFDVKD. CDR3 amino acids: CATSDSGEGQETQYF. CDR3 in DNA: TGTGCCACCAGTGATTCGGGGGAGGGGCAAGAGACCCAGTACTTC.

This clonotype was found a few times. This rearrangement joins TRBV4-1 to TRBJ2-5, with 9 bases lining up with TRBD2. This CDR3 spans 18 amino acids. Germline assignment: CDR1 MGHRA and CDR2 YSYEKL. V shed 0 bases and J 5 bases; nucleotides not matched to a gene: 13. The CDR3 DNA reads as TGCGCCAGCAGCCAAGATACCCTACTAGCTAGCGGGGTTGAGACCCAGTACTTC. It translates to CASSQDTLLASGVETQYF.

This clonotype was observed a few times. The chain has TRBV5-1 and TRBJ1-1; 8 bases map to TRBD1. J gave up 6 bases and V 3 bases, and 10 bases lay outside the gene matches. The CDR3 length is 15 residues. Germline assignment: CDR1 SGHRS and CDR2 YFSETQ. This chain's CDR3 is CASSSLGQGDPEAFF. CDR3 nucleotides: TGCGCCAGCAGCTCCTTAGGACAGGGCGACCCTGAAGCTTTCTTT.

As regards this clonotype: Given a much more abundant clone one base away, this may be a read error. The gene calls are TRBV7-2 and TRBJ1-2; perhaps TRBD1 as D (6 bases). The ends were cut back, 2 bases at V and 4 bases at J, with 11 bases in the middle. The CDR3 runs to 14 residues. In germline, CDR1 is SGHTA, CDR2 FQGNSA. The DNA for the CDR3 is TGTGCCAGCAGCTTAACAGGGCTTATCTATGGCTACACCTTC. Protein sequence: CASSLTGLIYGYTF.

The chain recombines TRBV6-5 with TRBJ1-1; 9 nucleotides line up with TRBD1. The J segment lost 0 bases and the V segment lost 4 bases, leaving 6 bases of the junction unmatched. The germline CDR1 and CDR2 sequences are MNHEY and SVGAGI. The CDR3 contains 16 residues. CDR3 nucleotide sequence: TGTGCCAGCAGTTTCAGGACAGGGGTGGTGAACACTGAAGCTTTCTTT. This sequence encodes CASSFRTGVVNTEAFF.

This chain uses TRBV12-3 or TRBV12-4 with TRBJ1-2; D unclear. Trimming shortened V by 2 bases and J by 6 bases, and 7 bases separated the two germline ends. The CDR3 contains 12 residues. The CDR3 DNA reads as TGTGCCAGCAGTTTATCCCGGGATGGCTACACCTTC. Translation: CASSLSRDGYTF.

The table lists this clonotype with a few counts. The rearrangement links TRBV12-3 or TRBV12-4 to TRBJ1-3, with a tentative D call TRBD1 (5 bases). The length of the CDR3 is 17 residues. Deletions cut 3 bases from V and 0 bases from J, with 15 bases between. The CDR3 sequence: CASSFILAGGSGNTIYF. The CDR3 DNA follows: TGTGCCAGCAGTTTCATTTTGGCCGGGGGCTCTGGAAACACCATATATTTT.

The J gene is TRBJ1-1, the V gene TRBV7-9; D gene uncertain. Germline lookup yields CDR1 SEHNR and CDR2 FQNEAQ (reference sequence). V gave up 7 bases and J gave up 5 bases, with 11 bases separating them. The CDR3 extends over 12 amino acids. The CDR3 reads CASKVGGTEAFF. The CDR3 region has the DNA TGTGCCAGCAAGGTGGGCGGTACTGAAGCTTTCTTT. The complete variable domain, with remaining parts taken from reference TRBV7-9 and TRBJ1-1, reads DTGVSQNPRHKITKRGQNVTFRCDPISEHNRLYWYRQTLGQGPEFLTYFQNEAQLEKSRLLSDRFSAERPKGSFSTLEIQRTEQGDSAMYLCASKVGGTEAFFGQGTRLTVV.

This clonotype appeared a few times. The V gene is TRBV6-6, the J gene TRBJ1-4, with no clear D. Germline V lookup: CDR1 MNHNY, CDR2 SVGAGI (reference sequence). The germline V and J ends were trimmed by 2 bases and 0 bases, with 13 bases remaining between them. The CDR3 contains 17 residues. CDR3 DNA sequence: TGTGCCAGCAGTTACCTTGGACGCCCAACAACTAATGAAAAACTGTTTTTT. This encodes CASSYLGRPTTNEKLFF.

CDR3 nucleotides: TGTGCCAGCAAGGCCGTGACAGGGGAAAACTACGAGCAGTACTTC. Encoded protein: CASKAVTGENYEQYF. The chain employs TRBV5-6 and TRBJ2-7, with TRBD1 matching over 8 bases. J lost 3 bases, V lost 6 bases, and 11 bases had no gene match. The germline CDR1 and CDR2 sequences are SGHDT and YYEEEE. The CDR3 is 15 residues long.

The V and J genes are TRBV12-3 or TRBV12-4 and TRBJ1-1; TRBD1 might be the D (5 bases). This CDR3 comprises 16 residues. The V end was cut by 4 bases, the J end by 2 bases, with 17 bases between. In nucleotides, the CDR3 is TGTGCCAGCAGTTGGGGGGTAGGCGCCATCAACACTGAAGCTTTCTTT. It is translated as CASSWGVGAINTEAFF.

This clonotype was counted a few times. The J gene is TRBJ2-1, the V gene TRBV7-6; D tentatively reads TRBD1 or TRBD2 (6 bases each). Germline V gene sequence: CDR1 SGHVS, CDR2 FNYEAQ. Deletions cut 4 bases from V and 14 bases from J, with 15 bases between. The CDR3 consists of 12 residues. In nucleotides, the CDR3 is TGTGCCAGCAGCTCGGGGGCGGCAGGGAAGTTCTTC. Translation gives CASSSGAAGKFF.

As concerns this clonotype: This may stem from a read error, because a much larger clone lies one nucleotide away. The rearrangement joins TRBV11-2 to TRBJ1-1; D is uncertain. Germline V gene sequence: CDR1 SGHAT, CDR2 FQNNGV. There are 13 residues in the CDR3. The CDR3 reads CANSLQRNTEAFF. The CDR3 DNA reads TGTGCCAACAGCCTGCAACGAAACACTGAAGCTTTCTTT.